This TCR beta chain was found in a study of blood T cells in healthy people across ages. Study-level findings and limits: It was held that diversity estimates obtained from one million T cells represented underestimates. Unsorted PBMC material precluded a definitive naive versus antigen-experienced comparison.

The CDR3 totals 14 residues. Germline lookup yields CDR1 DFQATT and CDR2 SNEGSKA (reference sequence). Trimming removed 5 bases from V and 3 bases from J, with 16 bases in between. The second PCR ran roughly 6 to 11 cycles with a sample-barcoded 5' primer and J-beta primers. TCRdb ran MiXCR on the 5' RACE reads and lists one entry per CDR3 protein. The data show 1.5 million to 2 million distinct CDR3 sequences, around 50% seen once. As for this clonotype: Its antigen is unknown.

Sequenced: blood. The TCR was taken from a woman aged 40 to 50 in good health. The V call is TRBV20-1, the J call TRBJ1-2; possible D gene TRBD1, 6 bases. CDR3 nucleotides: TGCAGTGCTCCGATAATACAGGGAGACTATGGCTACACCTTC. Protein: CSAPIIQGDYGYTF.